Following are 11 T cell receptor beta chains from one sample sequenced in a study of pediatric ulcerative colitis. Profiled with immunoSEQ multiplex PCR; TCRdb holds only in-frame clones, not every one. Here the sample spans around 37,000 clones, 60% to 75% being singletons. Rectal tissue came from one to two pinch biopsies taken at colonoscopy. The sample was gut tissue. These receptors all stem from a boy aged 5-17 years with severe ulcerative colitis.

This clone was detected a few times. The chain recombines TRBV4-2 with TRBJ1-4; 7 bases map to TRBD1. From germline, CDR1 is LGHNA and CDR2 YNFKEQ. The CDR3 is made up of 15 amino acids. V lost 6 bases and J lost 8; bases outside the gene matches: 12. The CDR3 loop reads CASSSRQGDREKLFF. As DNA, the CDR3 is TGTGCCAGCAGTTCTAGACAGGGTGATAGGGAAAAACTGTTTTTT.

The J gene is TRBJ1-1, the V gene TRBV6-1; TRBD1 might be the D (6 bases). Trimming shortened V by 3 bases and J by 7 bases, and 12 bases separated the two germline ends. CDR1 MNHNS and CDR2 SASEGT come from the germline V gene. The CDR3 contains 13 residues. The CDR3 is CASSEPGTSEAFF. CDR3 nucleotides: TGTGCCAGCAGTGAGCCCGGGACAAGTGAAGCTTTCTTT.

In regard to this clone: The conserved phenylalanine or tryptophan is not found at the CDR3 terminus, so this likely reflects a read error. V gene TRBV2 combines with J gene TRBJ1-6; D is unclear. Germline loops: CDR1 SNHLY, CDR2 FYNNEI. The length of the CDR3 is 15 residues. V lost 7 bases and J lost 3, with 13 bases in between. CDR3 protein: CASTIGEVYNSPLHL. CDR3 coding DNA: TGTGCCAGCACCATTGGGGAGGTCTATAATTCACCCCTCCACCTT.

This clone was observed a few times. The chain joins TRBV10-1 to TRBJ2-7, with 10 bases aligning to TRBD1. With V trimmed by 10 bases and J by 3 bases, 6 bases remained unmatched. The CDR3 runs 13 residues. CDR1 and CDR2 (germline): WNHNN, SYGVQD (reference sequence). The CDR3 region is CATGTGDYYEQYF. For the CDR3, the DNA is TGCGCCACCGGGACAGGGGATTACTACGAGCAGTACTTC.

The chain carries TRBV5-1 and TRBJ2-1; the D is unclear. Deletions cut 0 bases from V and 0 bases from J, with 7 bases between. The CDR3 contains 15 residues. Germline CDR1 reads SGHRS; CDR2 reads YFSETQ. Here the CDR3 reads CASSLAVGSYNEQFF. The CDR3 DNA reads TGCGCCAGCAGCTTGGCAGTGGGCTCCTACAATGAGCAGTTCTTC. The complete variable domain, with remaining parts taken from reference TRBV5-1 and TRBJ2-1, reads KAGVTQTPRYLIKTRGQQVTLSCSPISGHRSVSWYQQTPGQGLQFLFEYFSETQRNKGNFPGRFSGRQFSNSRSEMNVSTLELGDSALYLCASSLAVGSYNEQFFGPGTRLTVL.

This clone appeared once. The V call is TRBV6-6, the J call TRBJ1-1, with 10 bases identical to TRBD1. The CDR3 covers 15 residues. CDR1 and CDR2 (germline): MNHNY, SVGAGI (reference sequence). The junction had 5 bases not matched to a gene; V was cut back by 6 bases and J by 1 base. The CDR3 DNA reads as TGTGCCAGCAGCCACTGGACAGGGGGGAACACTGAAGCTTTCTTT. Translation gives CASSHWTGGNTEAFF.

This chain connects TRBV19 to TRBJ2-7; 10 nucleotides match TRBD1. Germline CDR1 and CDR2: LNHDA and SQIVND (reference sequence). The CDR3 spans 15 residues. J was trimmed by 6 bases and V by 5 bases; bases with no gene match: 10. Written as DNA, the CDR3 is TGTGCCAGTAGTCCATCGGGACAGGGGCTCGCCGAGCAGTACTTC. Its protein product is CASSPSGQGLAEQYF.

This clone appeared a few times. V and J are TRBV9 and TRBJ1-3; TRBD1 matches 7 bases. CDR1 and CDR2 (germline): SGDLS, YYNGEE. The CDR3 sequence is 15 residues long. The V and J ends lost 3 bases and 0 bases, in that order; junction bases with no gene match: 3. The CDR3 region is CASSGGQSSGNTIYF. In DNA form, the CDR3 reads TGTGCCAGCAGCGGGGGACAGAGCTCTGGAAACACCATATATTTT.

This clone showed up just a few times. The chain links TRBV15 to TRBJ1-2; TRBD1 might be the D (5 bases). The germline V and J ends were trimmed by 8 bases and 2 bases, with 9 bases remaining between them. The CDR3 runs 12 residues. Germline loops: CDR1 LNHNV, CDR2 YYDKDF (reference sequence). The CDR3 region has the DNA TGTGCCACCTACAGACAGAACTATGGCTACACCTTC. Protein sequence: CATYRQNYGYTF.

The chain couples TRBV7-9 to TRBJ2-2, with D unresolved. This CDR3 region has 16 residues. Trimming shortened V by 1 base and J by 4 bases, and 13 bases separated the two germline ends. Germline V CDR1 and CDR2: SEHNR, FQNEAQ (reference sequence). CDR3 bases: TGTGCCAGCAGCTTAGAGGGCAGGTTGCCCACCGGGGAGCTGTTTTTT. It yields the protein CASSLEGRLPTGELFF.

On this clone: The conserved closing phenylalanine or tryptophan is absent in this CDR3, likely reflecting a read error. The chain is built from TRBV7-9 and TRBJ1-6; tentatively, D is TRBD1 (5 bases). CDR1 is SEHNR and CDR2 is FQNEAQ in the germline V gene (reference sequence). V dropped 4 bases and J dropped 7 bases, with 11 bases sitting between them. This CDR3 region has 14 residues. The DNA for the CDR3 is TGTGCCAGCAGCTCCGGGACGGCGAATTCACCCCTCCACCTT. Translating gives CASSSGTANSPLHL.